A selection of T cell receptor beta chains follows, all from one sample in a study of cytomegalovirus exposure and HLA in healthy donors. TCRdb's copy holds only in-frame clones and misses some; the assay was immunoSEQ multiplex PCR. In the table there are roughly 280,000 clones, around two thirds of which are singletons. The specimen was PBMCs. Source of these receptors: a female donor in good health and CMV-seronegative. Both conserved end residues are part of each CDR3. The D gene is left open where the match is weak. Some rows have no size entry. The others give once, few or many, or a class for an expanded clone.

TRBV28	TRBD1	-	TRBJ2-7	CASRRGQGASYEQYF	TGTGCCAGCAGGCGGGGACAGGGGGCCTCCTACGAGCAGTACTTC
TRBV2	-	-	TRBJ1-6	CASTRGIGSPLHF	TGTGCCAGCACCCGGGGAATAGGGTCACCCCTCCACTTT
TRBV6-4	TRBD2	few	TRBJ2-1	CASSGTSGGSYNEQFF	TGTGCCAGCAGTGGAACTAGCGGGGGCTCCTACAATGAGCAGTTCTTC
TRBV10-2	-	-	TRBJ2-3	CASSEPSERTDTQYF	TGCGCCAGCAGTGAGCCTAGCGAACGCACAGATACGCAGTATTTT
TRBV28	-	few	TRBJ1-2	CASSLGSFYGYTF	TGTGCCAGCAGTTTAGGTAGTTTCTATGGCTACACCTTC
TRBV27	TRBD1	-	TRBJ1-2	CASSGTGGASGYTF	TGTGCCAGCAGTGGGACAGGGGGCGCGAGTGGCTACACCTTC
TRBV27	-	-	TRBJ2-1	CASNRPGLYNEQFF	TGTGCCAGCAACCGACCGGGTCTCTACAATGAGCAGTTCTTC
TRBV7-3	-	few	TRBJ2-6	CASRLLHSGANVLTF	TGTGCCAGCAGGCTACTCCACTCTGGGGCCAACGTCCTGACTTTC
TRBV2	-	few	TRBJ2-2	CASSEYSPTGELFF	TGTGCCAGCAGTGAATACAGCCCCACCGGGGAGCTGTTTTTT
TRBV11-3	-	-	TRBJ2-7	CASSLDRSPNEQYF	TGTGCCAGCAGCTTAGACAGGTCCCCCAACGAGCAGTACTTC
TRBV9	-	-	TRBJ2-7	CASGGTHEQYF	TGTGCCAGCGGGGGGACGCACGAGCAGTACTTC
TRBV6-5	-	-	TRBJ2-4	CASSGTGFGSNIQYF	TGTGCCAGCAGTGGAACAGGGTTTGGGTCAAACATTCAGTACTTC
TRBV15	-	-	TRBJ2-1	CATSRDLAGKNEQFF	TGTGCCACCAGCAGAGATCTGGCAGGTAAAAATGAGCAGTTCTTC
TRBV10-2	TRBD1	-	TRBJ2-7	CASSESGTGIYEQYF	TGCGCCAGCAGTGAGTCAGGGACAGGGATCTACGAGCAGTACTTC
TRBV25-1	-	-	TRBJ2-1	CASSDLRDAYNEQFF	TGTGCCAGCAGTGACTTGCGGGACGCCTACAATGAGCAGTTCTTC
TRBV18	TRBD1	-	TRBJ2-1	CASSGRTGVNEQFF	TGTGCCAGCTCGGGGCGGACAGGGGTCAATGAGCAGTTCTTC
TRBV15	-	-	TRBJ2-7	CATRRAGDPYEQYF	TGTGCCACCAGGCGGGCAGGGGACCCCTACGAGCAGTACTTC
TRBV27	TRBD1	-	TRBJ1-1	CATQGGSATEAFF	TGTGCCACCCAAGGGGGCTCCGCCACTGAAGCTTTCTTT
TRBV15	-	-	TRBJ1-1	CATSRNQNTEAFF	TGTGCCACCAGCAGAAATCAGAACACTGAAGCTTTCTTT
TRBV11-3	TRBD1	-	TRBJ2-2	CASSRDRASTGELFF	TGTGCCAGCAGCCGAGACAGGGCGAGCACCGGGGAGCTGTTTTTT
TRBV5-3	-	-	TRBJ2-5	CARSRRQGILGETQYF	TGTGCCAGAAGCCGACGCCAGGGGATCCTCGGAGAGACCCAGTACTTC
TRBV11-3	-	-	TRBJ2-5	CASSFMTGQETQYF	TGTGCCAGCAGCTTTATGACGGGGCAAGAGACCCAGTACTTC
TRBV5-4	-	-	TRBJ2-3	CASSSEEARADTQYF	TGTGCCAGCAGCTCCGAGGAGGCGCGGGCAGATACGCAGTATTTT
TRBV28	-	-	TRBJ2-7	CATFLYEQYF	TGTGCCACTTTCCTCTACGAGCAGTACTTC
TRBV20-1	-	-	TRBJ2-7	CSARGGDEQYF	TGCAGTGCTAGAGGGGGAGACGAGCAGTACTTC
TRBV2	-	-	TRBJ2-2	CASSRGAKAGELFF	TGTGCCAGCAGTCGGGGGGCTAAGGCCGGGGAGCTGTTTTTT
TRBV12-5	TRBD2	-	TRBJ2-1	CASGLARPGGDEQFF	TGTGCTAGTGGCTTGGCTAGACCGGGGGGGGATGAGCAGTTCTTC
TRBV5-8	-	-	TRBJ2-6	CASSFPGPDSGANVLTF	TGTGCCAGCAGCTTTCCCGGTCCCGACTCTGGGGCCAACGTCCTGACTTTC
TRBV2	TRBD1	-	TRBJ2-7	CASSQTRDSYYEQYF	TGTGCCAGCAGTCAGACCCGGGACAGCTACTACGAGCAGTACTTC
TRBV11-2	-	-	TRBJ1-2	CASSLEAGAIGLPGYTF	TGTGCCAGCAGCTTAGAGGCAGGGGCGATAGGGCTTCCAGGCTACACCTTC
TRBV27	-	once	TRBJ1-2	CASGSAGPAGYTF	TGTGCCAGCGGCTCGGCGGGCCCGGCGGGCTACACCTTC
TRBV2	TRBD1	-	TRBJ1-1	CASSVDRVGTEAFF	TGTGCCAGCAGCGTCGACAGGGTTGGGACTGAAGCTTTCTTT
TRBV7-6	-	-	TRBJ2-1	CASSFQGRSSYNEQFF	TGTGCCAGCAGCTTCCAGGGCAGAAGTTCCTACAATGAGCAGTTCTTC
TRBV5-6	-	-	TRBJ1-5	CASSLAKGAGHQPQHF	TGTGCCAGCAGCTTGGCGAAGGGAGCGGGACATCAGCCCCAGCATTTT
TRBV5-4	-	-	TRBJ2-2	CASSLWTEYTGELFF	TGTGCCAGCAGCCTTTGGACAGAATACACCGGGGAGCTGTTTTTT
TRBV11-2	TRBD2	-	TRBJ2-3	CASSLKLAGAFSTDTQYF	TGTGCCAGCAGCTTAAAACTAGCGGGAGCCTTTAGCACAGATACGCAGTATTTT
TRBV5-1	TRBD1	-	TRBJ2-3	CASSLTAGQGMGTDTQYF	TGCGCCAGCAGCTTGACGGCGGGACAGGGGATGGGAACAGATACGCAGTATTTT
TRBV4-1	TRBD2	-	TRBJ2-1	CASSQDRRLAGSNEQFF	TGCGCCAGCAGCCAAGATCGGCGGCTAGCGGGTTCCAATGAGCAGTTCTTC
TRBV7-3	TRBD2	few	TRBJ2-2	CASSAGLANTGELFF	TGTGCCAGCAGCGCGGGACTAGCGAATACCGGGGAGCTGTTTTTT